Listed here are 3 T cell receptor beta chains from one sample, sequenced in a study of blood T cell repertoires in COVID-19. Repertoires were generated with immunoSEQ multiplex PCR, while TCRdb's copy carries only in-frame clones and drops some. Of under 250,000 clones listed, around 88% are singletons. The sample comprised peripheral blood. The receptors here all came from a man aged 45 to 65 with active or convalescent COVID-19.

The chain recombines TRBV6-6 with TRBJ1-1; 7 bases fit TRBD1. The CDR3 is made up of 15 amino acids. Per the germline V gene, CDR1 is MNHNY and CDR2 is SVGAGI (reference sequence). With 2 bases clipped from V and 4 bases from J, the junction kept 7 bases outside the gene matches. The CDR3 loop is CASSYPTGAGTEAFF. Written as DNA, the CDR3 is TGTGCCAGCAGTTACCCAACAGGGGCAGGCACTGAAGCTTTCTTT.

There are a few counts of this clone. CDR3 sequence reads: CATTSGIEQYF. The CDR3 nucleotides are TGTGCCACGACTAGCGGGATAGAGCAGTACTTC. The chain carries TRBV2 and TRBJ2-7; 11 bases line up with TRBD2. V lost 10 bases and J lost 7; bases outside the gene matches: 3. CDR1 SNHLY and CDR2 FYNNEI come from the germline V gene. The CDR3 sequence is 11 residues long.

This clone turned up a few times. This chain joins TRBV30 and TRBJ1-2; D unclear. The CDR3 is 16 amino acids. Trimming removed 2 bases from V and 4 bases from J, with 20 bases in between. Germline values: CDR1 GTSNPN, CDR2 SVGIG (reference sequence). The CDR3 is CAWSPPGGLLPYGYTF. Here the CDR3 DNA reads TGTGCCTGGAGTCCCCCAGGAGGCCTACTCCCCTATGGCTACACCTTC.